The source of this T cell receptor beta chain is a study of T cell repertoires in cytomegalovirus infection. For the study at large: The authors relied on CMV epitopes, both recently identified HLA-C-restricted and well-studied HLA-B-restricted. Findings and caveats of the study: Summed frequency of shared TCR beta families picked out CMV carriers who also had the relevant HLA. Within the response measured ex vivo, HLA-C-restricted CMV-specific TCR beta clonotypes were dominant.

This CDR3 is 15 amino acids long. The germline gives CDR1 LNHDA, CDR2 SQIVND (reference sequence). V was cut by 4 bases and J by 9 bases, with 16 bases left in between. Each CDR3 protein gets one entry after TCRdb re-called the reads with MiXCR. Of about 900,000 distinct CDR3 sequences detected, around 31% appear once; the ten largest clones hold around 15%. Note on this clonotype: Its antigen is unknown.

The receptor was derived from a human donor in good health (CMV status not recorded). Some clones in this sample may be carry-over from other donors' samples. This sequence joins TRBV19 and TRBJ1-6, with D perhaps matching TRBD1 (6 bases). Sample: cultured CD8+ T cells from PBMCs, taken from culture after CMV antigen stimulation. CDR3 sequence reads: CASSSGAAGASPLHF. The CDR3 DNA is TGTGCCAGTAGTAGTGGCGCGGCAGGGGCTTCACCCCTCCACTTT.